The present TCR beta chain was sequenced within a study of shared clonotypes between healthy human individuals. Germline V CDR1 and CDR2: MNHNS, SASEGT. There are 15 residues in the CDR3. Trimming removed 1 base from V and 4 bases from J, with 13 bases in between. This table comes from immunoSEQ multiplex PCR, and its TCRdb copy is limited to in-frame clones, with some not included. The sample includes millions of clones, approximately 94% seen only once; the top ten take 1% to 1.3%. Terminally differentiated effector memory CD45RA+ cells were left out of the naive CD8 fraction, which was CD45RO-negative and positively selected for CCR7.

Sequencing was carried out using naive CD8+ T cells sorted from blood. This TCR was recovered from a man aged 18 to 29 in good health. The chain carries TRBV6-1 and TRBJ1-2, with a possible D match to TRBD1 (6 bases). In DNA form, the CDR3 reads TGTGCCAGCAGTGAAGACCTGGACAGCCGCTATGGCTACACCTTC. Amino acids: CASSEDLDSRYGYTF.